One and the same sample provided the 13 T cell receptor beta chains below, sequenced in a study of response to subunit inactivated influenza vaccine. TCRdb analysed the RT-PCR reads with MiXCR anew, one entry per CDR3 protein. The sample contains hundreds of thousands of distinct CDR3 sequences, about 15% of which appear only once. Here the sequenced sample was PBMCs from blood, taken 14 to 15 days before vaccination. The receptors derive from a man aged 50 to 60 who received an inactivated influenza vaccine.

This clonotype came up many times. V usage is TRBV29-1 and J usage is TRBJ1-2, with unresolved D. Trimming stripped 1 base from V and 0 bases from J, with 6 bases between. The CDR3 spans 13 residues. Germline-derived CDR1 and CDR2 are SQVTM and ANQGSEA. CDR3 sequence reads: CSVEVTSNYGYTF. The CDR3 nucleotides are TGCAGCGTTGAAGTTACCTCTAACTATGGCTACACCTTC.

This chain joins TRBV7-8 and TRBJ2-7; D could derive from TRBD1 or TRBD2 (5 bases each). Germline V gene sequence: CDR1 SGHVS, CDR2 FQNEAQ. CDR3 length equals 17 residues. The V gene lost 3 bases and the J gene lost 2 bases, with 20 bases spanning the gap. The CDR3 DNA follows: TGTGCCAGCAGCTTGGGGGTCAGTGGGCGTTTTGCCTACGAGCAGTACTTC. Its protein product is CASSLGVSGRFAYEQYF.

The chain uses TRBV7-3 and TRBJ2-5; no clear D gene. V was trimmed by 5 bases and J by 2 bases, leaving 9 bases between them. The CDR3 spans 13 residues. Germline-derived CDR1 and CDR2 are SGHTA and FQGTGA. Written as DNA, the CDR3 is TGTGCCAGCAGCACCCAGCCTCAAGAGACCCAGTACTTC. Translated: CASSTQPQETQYF. The full variable domain, completed using reference TRBV7-3 and TRBJ2-5, is GAGVSQTPSNKVTEKGKYVELRCDPISGHTALYWYRQSLGQGPEFLIYFQGTGAADDSGLPNDRFFAVRPEGSVSTLKIQRTERGDSAVYLCASSTQPQETQYFGPGTRLLVL.

This clonotype was seen repeatedly, ten times or more. The chain employs TRBV7-2 and TRBJ1-2; 8 positions match TRBD1. The length of the CDR3 is 16 residues. Unmatched junction bases numbered 10, after V lost 1 base and J lost 6 bases. The germline V gene has CDR1 SGHTA and CDR2 FQGNSA. CDR3 sequence: CASSLDFWTGNDGYTF. CDR3 nucleotide sequence: TGTGCCAGCAGCTTAGATTTTTGGACAGGGAATGATGGCTACACCTTC. The full variable domain, its missing parts supplied by reference TRBV7-2 and TRBJ1-2, is GAGVSQSPSNKVTEKGKDVELRCDPISGHTALYWYRQSLGQGLEFLIYFQGNSAPDKSGLPSDRFSAERTGGSVSTLTIQRTQQEDSAVYLCASSLDFWTGNDGYTFGSGTRLTVV.

The V and J genes are TRBV20-1 and TRBJ2-5; no definite D call. Germline assignment: CDR1 DFQATT and CDR2 SNEGSKA (reference sequence). The CDR3 totals 13 residues. Trimming cost V 5 bases and J 2 bases, with 12 bases left between them. CDR3 DNA: TGCAGTGCTTCGAGACAAGCTCAAGAGACCCAGTACTTC. As protein: CSASRQAQETQYF.

This clonotype appeared a few times. The rearrangement uses TRBV6-1 and TRBJ2-1; 8 nucleotides line up with TRBD2. Losses at the gene ends were 6 bases for V and 4 bases for J; bases not matched to a gene: 11. This CDR3 spans 16 amino acids. The germline V gene encodes CDR1 MNHNS and CDR2 SASEGT. The CDR3 is CASSPWGGGLYNEQFF. CDR3 nucleotides: TGTGCCAGCAGCCCCTGGGGCGGGGGGCTATACAATGAGCAGTTCTTC.

This clonotype was seen many times. This chain connects TRBV12-3 or TRBV12-4 to TRBJ1-3; TRBD1 is a possible D gene (6 bases). CDR3 length: 15 amino acids. V shed 5 bases and J shed 4 bases, with 15 bases lying between them. The DNA for the CDR3 is TGTGCCAGCAGTCAGGACAGTTTGATCGGAAACACCATATATTTT. It specifies CASSQDSLIGNTIYF.

The rearrangement links TRBV20-1 to TRBJ2-7, with 9 bases that match TRBD1. V lost 6 bases and J lost 6; bases outside the gene matches: 12. The CDR3 consists of 14 residues. CDR1 DFQATT and CDR2 SNEGSKA come from the germline V gene (reference sequence). CDR3 in DNA: TGCAGTGCGCATCAGCCGGGACAGGGATCCGAGCAGTACTTC. Its translation is CSAHQPGQGSEQYF.

This clonotype has ten or more counts. The V call is TRBV15, the J call TRBJ2-5; D could derive from TRBD1 or TRBD2 (6 bases each). Germline values: CDR1 LNHNV, CDR2 YYDKDF (reference sequence). The CDR3 covers 15 residues. V dropped 5 bases and J dropped 5 bases, with 18 bases sitting between them. The CDR3 sequence: CATSSGGGSEETQYF. In DNA form, the CDR3 reads TGTGCCACCAGCTCAGGAGGGGGTTCGGAGGAGACCCAGTACTTC.

The CDR3 protein is CASRFSGGDKNIQYF. The CDR3 DNA follows: TGCGCCAGCAGGTTTAGTGGAGGGGACAAAAACATTCAGTACTTC. This chain links TRBV5-1 with TRBJ2-4; possible D gene TRBD2, 6 bases. CDR3 length: 15 amino acids. Germline V gives CDR1 SGHRS, CDR2 YFSETQ. Trimming left V 5 bases short and J 3 bases short, with 15 bases between.

This clonotype has only a few counts. This chain links TRBV6-2 or TRBV6-3 with TRBJ2-1, with 7 positions matching TRBD2. The CDR3 covers 15 residues. The germline V gene has CDR1 MNHEY and CDR2 SVGEGT. Losses at the gene ends were 6 bases for V and 0 bases for J; bases not matched to a gene: 5. CDR3 sequence: CASRTSGASYNEQFF. The CDR3 region has the DNA TGTGCCAGCAGAACGAGCGGGGCCTCCTACAATGAGCAGTTCTTC.

This clonotype was seen many times. The J gene is TRBJ1-1, the V gene TRBV5-1; TRBD1 matches at 9 bases. The CDR3 consists of 13 residues. The junction had 4 bases not matched to a gene; V was cut back by 4 bases and J by 6 bases. CDR1 is SGHRS and CDR2 is YFSETQ in the germline V gene. The CDR3 DNA reads TGCGCCAGCAGCCCCGACAGGGGGGCTGAAGCTTTCTTT. This codes for CASSPDRGAEAFF.

This clonotype was counted only a few times. The chain's CDR3 is CASSHEDRRNYGYTF. The CDR3 DNA sequence: TGTGCCAGCAGCCACGAGGACAGGAGGAACTATGGCTACACCTTC. The chain carries TRBV4-2 and TRBJ1-2; 7 positions agree with TRBD1. This CDR3 is 15 amino acids long. Germline CDR1 LGHNA, CDR2 YNFKEQ. Unmatched junction bases numbered 6, after V lost 3 bases and J lost 2 bases.